A single T cell receptor (beta chain) is shown here with its context. The record originates from a study of cytomegalovirus exposure and HLA in healthy donors. This CDR3 contains 13 residues. With V trimmed by 6 bases and J by 3 bases, 3 bases remained unmatched. Per the germline V gene, CDR1 is LNHNV and CDR2 is YYDKDF (reference sequence). The PCR used 60 Vbeta and 13 Jbeta primers. Clones were sequenced by immunoSEQ multiplex PCR, and TCRdb holds only the in-frame ones, with some missing. The sample holds more than 95,000 clones, 70% to 80% seen once. The sequenced sample was PBMCs. The gene calls are TRBV15 and TRBJ2-5; 8 nucleotides agree with TRBD2. The origin of this receptor is a man in his forties or fifties in good health and CMV-seronegative. The CDR3 protein is CATRRRGEETQYF. CDR3 nucleotides: TGTGCCACCAGAAGGCGGGGGGAAGAGACCCAGTACTTC. The variable domain in full, completed from reference TRBV15 and TRBJ2-5, reads DAMVIQNPRYQVTQFGKPVTLSCSQTLNHNVMYWYQQKSSQAPKLLFHYYDKDFNNEADTPDNFQSRRPNTSFCFLDIRSPGLGDTAMYLCATRRRGEETQYFGPGTRLLVL.